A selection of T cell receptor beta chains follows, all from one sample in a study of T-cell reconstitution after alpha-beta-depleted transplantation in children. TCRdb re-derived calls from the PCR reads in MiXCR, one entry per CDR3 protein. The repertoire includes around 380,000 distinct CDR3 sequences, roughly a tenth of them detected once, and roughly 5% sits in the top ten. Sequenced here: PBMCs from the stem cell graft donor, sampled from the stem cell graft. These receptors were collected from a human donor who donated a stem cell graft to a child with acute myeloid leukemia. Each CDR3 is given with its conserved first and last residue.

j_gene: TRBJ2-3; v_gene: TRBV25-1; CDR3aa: CASSEQGASTDTQYF
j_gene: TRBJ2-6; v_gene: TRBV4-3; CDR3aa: CASSGGLPSGANVLTF
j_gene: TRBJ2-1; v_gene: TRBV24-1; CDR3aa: CATSDSRAGGNEQFF
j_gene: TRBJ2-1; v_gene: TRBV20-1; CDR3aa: CSAPSGLAGRVAGNEQFF
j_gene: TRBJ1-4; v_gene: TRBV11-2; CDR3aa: CASSQQGEKLFF
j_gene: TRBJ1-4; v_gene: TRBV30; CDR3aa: CAWSVRTGFNEKLFF
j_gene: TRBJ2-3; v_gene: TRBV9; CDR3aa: CASSVDSGTGYTDTQYF
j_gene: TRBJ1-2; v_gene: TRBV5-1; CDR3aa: CASSGTGGRGPVYGYTF
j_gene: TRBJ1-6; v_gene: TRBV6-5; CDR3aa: CASSQDRGRSPLHF
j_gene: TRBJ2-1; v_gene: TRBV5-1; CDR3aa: CASSPSASFNEQFF
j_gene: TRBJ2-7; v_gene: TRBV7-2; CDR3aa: CASSPGGLADYEQYF
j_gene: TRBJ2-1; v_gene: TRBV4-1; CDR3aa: CASRHLGGRDNEQFF
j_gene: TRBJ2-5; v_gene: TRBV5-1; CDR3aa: CASSLAGQRQETQYF
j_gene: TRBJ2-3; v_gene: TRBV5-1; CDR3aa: CASSSASGGASTDTQYF
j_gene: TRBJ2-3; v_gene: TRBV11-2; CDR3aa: CASSLGVSDPRLDTQYF
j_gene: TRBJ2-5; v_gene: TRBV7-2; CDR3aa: CASSLIGGRETQYF
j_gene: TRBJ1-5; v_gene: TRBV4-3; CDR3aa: CASSQELGLRNQPQHF
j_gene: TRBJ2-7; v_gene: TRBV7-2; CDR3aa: CASSSYGVSYEQYF
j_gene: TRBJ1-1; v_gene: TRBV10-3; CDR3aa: CAIGEGFEAFF
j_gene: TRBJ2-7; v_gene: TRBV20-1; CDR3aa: CSATGTSGRAHEQYF
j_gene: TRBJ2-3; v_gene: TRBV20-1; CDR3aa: CSAVSRGDATDTQYF
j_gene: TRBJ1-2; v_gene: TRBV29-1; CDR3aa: CSVPNTILNGYTF
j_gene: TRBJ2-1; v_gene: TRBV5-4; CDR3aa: CASSLGGSFSYNEQFF
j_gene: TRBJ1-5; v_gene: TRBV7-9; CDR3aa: CASSFAGGAQHF
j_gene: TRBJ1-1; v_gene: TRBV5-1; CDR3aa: CASRVGEVTEAFF
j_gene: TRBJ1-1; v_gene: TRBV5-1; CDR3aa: CASSWTGDTEAFF
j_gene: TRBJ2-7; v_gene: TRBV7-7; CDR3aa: CASSFQAGAPYEQYF
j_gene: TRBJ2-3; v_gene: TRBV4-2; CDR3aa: CASSPEGTSGSFTDTQYF
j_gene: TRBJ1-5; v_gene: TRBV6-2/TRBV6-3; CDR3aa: CASSPIGQGSNQPQHF
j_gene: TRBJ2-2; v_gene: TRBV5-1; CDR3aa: CASSRNRGQAGELFF
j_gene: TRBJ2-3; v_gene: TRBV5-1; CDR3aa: CASSLARLAGDVQRTDTQYF
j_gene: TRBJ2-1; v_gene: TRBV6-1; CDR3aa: CASSDWLAAYNEQFF
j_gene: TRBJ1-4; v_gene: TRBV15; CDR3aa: CATSSGDATNEKLFF
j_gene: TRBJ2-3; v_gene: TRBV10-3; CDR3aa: CAILSTDTQYF
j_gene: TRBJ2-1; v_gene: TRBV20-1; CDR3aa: CSAPRQGAYNEQFF
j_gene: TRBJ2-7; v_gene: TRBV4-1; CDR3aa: CASSQTRAGTTYEQYF
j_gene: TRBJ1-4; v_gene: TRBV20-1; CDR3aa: CSARDLGRGNEKLFF
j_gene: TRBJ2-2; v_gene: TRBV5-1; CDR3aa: CASSNPEQATNTGELFF
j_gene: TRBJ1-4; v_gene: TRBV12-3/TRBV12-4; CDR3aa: CASSPRSNEKLFF
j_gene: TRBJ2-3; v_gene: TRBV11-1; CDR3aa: CASSSTAFRTDTQYF
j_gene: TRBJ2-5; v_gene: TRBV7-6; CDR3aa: CASSPSRRRDLIFQETQYF